Following are 21 T cell receptor beta chains from one sample sequenced in a study of neoadjuvant nivolumab and ipilimumab in lung cancer. Measured with immunoSEQ multiplex PCR; TCRdb has only the in-frame clones, and not every one. The profile covers roughly 2,300 clones, with approximately 88% appearing a single time and about 9.5% taken by the ten largest. The specimen comprised adjacent normal lung tissue, sampled after neoadjuvant nivolumab, alone or with ipilimumab, at or shortly before surgery. These receptors were obtained from an adult with non-small cell lung cancer.

V is TRBV7-2 and J is TRBJ2-4; no reliable D call. There are 15 residues in the CDR3. The V gene's germline CDR1 is SGHTA and CDR2 FQGNSA. With 1 base removed from V and 1 base from J, the gap between germline ends came to 8 bases. The CDR3 spells CASSLVSDAKNIQYF. CDR3 nucleotides: TGTGCCAGCAGCTTAGTGTCCGACGCCAAAAACATTCAGTACTTC.

V and J are TRBV5-1 and TRBJ2-3; TRBD1 matches 9 bases. The ends lost 0 bases at V and 6 bases at J; junction bases unmatched: 11. The CDR3 consists of 17 residues. Per germline, CDR1 SGHRS and CDR2 YFSETQ. CDR3 residues: CASSLGAGQGTYDTQYF. DNA of the CDR3: TGCGCCAGCAGCTTGGGGGCCGGACAGGGGACGTACGATACGCAGTATTTT.

This clone appeared a few times. The chain links TRBV29-1 to TRBJ2-1, with D possibly TRBD2 on 6 matching bases. Germline loops: CDR1 SQVTM, CDR2 ANQGSEA. The CDR3 has 12 residues. Trimming removed 3 bases from V and 7 bases from J, with 10 bases in between. In DNA, the CDR3 is TGCAGCGTTGACCCGGGGAGGAATGAGCAGTTCTTC. Its protein product is CSVDPGRNEQFF.

This CDR3 is CASSPSPGYSYNEQFF. CDR3 DNA sequence: TGCGCCAGCAGCCCCTCCCCGGGGTACTCATACAATGAGCAGTTCTTC. This chain joins TRBV5-1 and TRBJ2-1; weak D call: TRBD2 (5 bases). The V end was cut by 4 bases, the J end by 4 bases, with 18 bases between. This CDR3 has 16 amino acids. Germline V gene sequence: CDR1 SGHRS, CDR2 YFSETQ.

The chain carries TRBV15 and TRBJ2-1, with TRBD1 matching 8 bases. The CDR3 is made up of 13 amino acids. V shed 8 bases, J shed 3 bases, and the junction held 3 bases outside the gene matches. The germline V gene encodes CDR1 LNHNV and CDR2 YYDKDF (reference sequence). CDR3 sequence (DNA): TGTGCCACCGGACAGGGATACTACAATGAGCAGTTCTTC. Translation gives CATGQGYYNEQFF.

CDR3 loop: CASSLWGAASSYEQYF. The CDR3 DNA is TGCGCCAGCAGCTTGTGGGGTGCAGCGAGCTCCTACGAGCAGTACTTC. This chain joins TRBV5-1 and TRBJ2-7; D gene uncertain. The CDR3 loop spans 16 amino acids. Looked up from germline, CDR1 is SGHRS and CDR2 is YFSETQ. V shed 1 base and J shed 0 bases, with 14 bases lying between them.

The chain has TRBV6-5 and TRBJ2-1, with 9 bases identical to TRBD2. Trimming at V came to 10 bases and at J to 6 bases, leaving 13 bases not matched to a gene. Looked up from germline, CDR1 is MNHEY and CDR2 is SVGAGI. This CDR3 comprises 15 residues. The CDR3 coding sequence is TGTGCCACCCAGAGCCCTAGCGGGAAAAGCAATGAGCAGTTCTTC. It specifies CATQSPSGKSNEQFF.

The rearrangement joins TRBV12-5 to TRBJ1-1, with 8 bases matching TRBD1. This CDR3 spans 15 amino acids. Germline CDR1 reads LGHNT; CDR2 reads FRNRAP. V lost 5 bases, J lost 4 bases, and 9 bases stayed unmatched. This CDR3 is CASGPDRGKATEAFF. Written as DNA, the CDR3 is TGTGCTAGTGGTCCTGACAGGGGTAAGGCCACTGAAGCTTTCTTT.

The chain is built from TRBV5-5 and TRBJ1-2; 7 bases map to TRBD1. With 4 bases clipped from V and 1 base from J, the junction kept 1 base outside the gene matches. The germline gives CDR1 SGHKS, CDR2 YYEKEE (reference sequence). The CDR3 sequence is 13 residues long. The CDR3 sequence is CASSGDSNYGYTF. The CDR3 nucleotides are TGTGCCAGCAGCGGGGACAGTAACTATGGCTACACCTTC.

This clone was seen more than once but under ten times. The chain uses TRBV27 and TRBJ2-3; 7 bases line up with TRBD1. With 5 bases clipped from V and 0 bases from J, the junction kept 8 bases outside the gene matches. Germline CDR1 MNHEY, CDR2 SMNVEV (reference sequence). This CDR3 has 16 amino acids. The CDR3 region is CASSPRTGSSTDTQYF. Here the CDR3 DNA reads TGTGCCAGCAGTCCACGGACAGGATCTAGCACAGATACGCAGTATTTT.

The chain combines TRBV4-3 with TRBJ2-7, with 10 bases lining up with TRBD2. V was pared by 0 bases and J by 9 bases, with 8 bases of the junction left unmatched. The CDR3 length is 15 residues. CDR1 is LGHNA, CDR2 YSLEER, per germline. The DNA of the CDR3 is TGCGCCAGCAGCCAAGATGGGGCTAGCGGGGGAGCGCAGTACTTC. It translates to CASSQDGASGGAQYF.

J is TRBJ2-5 and V is TRBV5-5; D is possibly TRBD2 (5 bases). CDR3 length: 13 amino acids. Trimming took off 6 bases at V and 5 bases at J, with 14 bases between the two ends. Germline CDR1 SGHKS, CDR2 YYEKEE (reference sequence). The CDR3 DNA sequence: TGTGCCAGCACCCAGGTGGGAGTGGAGACCCAGTACTTC. Amino acid sequence: CASTQVGVETQYF.

The V call is TRBV28, the J call TRBJ2-5; 7 bases match TRBD2. The CDR3 is 15 amino acids. The ends lost 3 bases at V and 5 bases at J; junction bases unmatched: 9. CDR1 MDHEN and CDR2 SYDVKM come from the germline V gene. The CDR3 DNA follows: TGTGCCAGCAGTTTGTACGGACTAGTTGGTGAGACCCAGTACTTC. Its protein product is CASSLYGLVGETQYF. Drawing the rest from reference TRBV28 and TRBJ2-5, the complete variable domain is DVKVTQSSRYLVKRTGEKVFLECVQDMDHENMFWYRQDPGLGLRLIYFSYDVKMKEKGDIPEGYSVSREKKERFSLILESASTNQTSMYLCASSLYGLVGETQYFGPGTRLLVL.

The CDR3 nucleotides read TGTGCCAGCAGTGGTTATAGCGGAAGAGGGGGGAACTCTGGTGAGCAGTTCTTC. Translation: CASSGYSGRGGNSGEQFF. V is TRBV2 and J is TRBJ2-1; the D call may be TRBD1 or TRBD2 (6 bases each). The V end was cut by 4 bases, the J end by 9 bases, with 28 bases between. Germline lookup yields CDR1 SNHLY and CDR2 FYNNEI. The CDR3 consists of 18 residues.

The chain employs TRBV5-1 and TRBJ2-7; D is ambiguous. The CDR3 length is 13 residues. In germline, CDR1 is SGHRS, CDR2 YFSETQ. The germline V and J ends were trimmed by 4 bases and 2 bases, with 10 bases remaining between them. CDR3 residues: CASSPRIPYEQYF. The CDR3 DNA reads TGCGCCAGCAGCCCTCGGATCCCCTACGAGCAGTACTTC.

This rearrangement joins TRBV19 to TRBJ1-2; D unresolved. Between the trimmed V and J ends, which lost 3 bases and 7 bases, there was a span of 24 bases. CDR3 length: 17 amino acids. Germline CDR1 LNHDA, CDR2 SQIVND (reference sequence). CDR3 DNA: TGTGCCAGTAGTATTATGCCGCCCTCAAAAGGTCGGGGTGGCTACACCTTC. It is translated as CASSIMPPSKGRGGYTF.

V and J are TRBV7-2 and TRBJ1-4, with TRBD1 identical over 7 bases. Per the germline V gene, CDR1 is SGHTA and CDR2 is FQGNSA. CDR3 length: 15 residues. J gave up 4 bases and V 6 bases, and 8 bases lay outside the gene matches. Written as DNA, the CDR3 is TGTGCCAGCAGTTGGACGACAGGGAGTAATGAAAAACTGTTTTTT. It encodes CASSWTTGSNEKLFF.

The V gene is TRBV2, the J gene TRBJ1-5; D not resolved. This CDR3 is built from 15 residues. Germline V lookup: CDR1 SNHLY, CDR2 FYNNEI. V was cut by 9 bases and J by 3 bases, with 18 bases left in between. CDR3 residues: CASTAGSTDNQPQHF. The CDR3 nucleotides are TGTGCCAGTACCGCGGGGTCGACGGACAATCAGCCCCAGCATTTT.

The V call is TRBV18, the J call TRBJ2-3; no firm D call. CDR3 length: 13 residues. The germline CDR1 and CDR2 sequences are KGHSH and LQKENI. V shed 1 base and J shed 4 bases, with 6 bases lying between them. The CDR3 DNA reads as TGTGCCAGCTCACCACTGACCTCAGATACGCAGTATTTT. Protein: CASSPLTSDTQYF. Combining the CDR3 with reference TRBV18 and TRBJ2-3 gives the whole variable domain NAGVMQNPRHLVRRRGQEARLRCSPMKGHSHVYWYRQLPEEGLKFMVYLQKENIIDESGMPKERFSAEFPKEGPSILRIQQVVRGDSAAYFCASSPLTSDTQYFGPGTRLTVL.

The J gene is TRBJ2-3, the V gene TRBV7-3, with D perhaps matching TRBD1 (6 bases). The CDR3 runs to 16 residues. CDR1 is SGHTA and CDR2 is FQGTGA in the germline V gene. The ends were cut back, 2 bases at V and 3 bases at J, with 15 bases in the middle. The CDR3 sequence: CASSLGIGGKTDTQYF. The CDR3 nucleotides read TGTGCCAGCAGCTTAGGAATAGGGGGTAAAACAGATACGCAGTATTTT.

The sample holds a few counts of this clone. This CDR3 is CASSISLGMNEQFF. In nucleotides, the CDR3 is TGTGCCAGTAGTATATCATTAGGGATGAATGAGCAGTTCTTC. The rearrangement joins TRBV19 to TRBJ2-1; no firm D call. CDR1 and CDR2 from the germline V gene are LNHDA and SQIVND (reference sequence). V was cut by 2 bases and J by 7 bases, with 12 bases left in between. CDR3 size: 14 residues. Together with reference TRBV19 and TRBJ2-1, the CDR3 gives the full variable domain: DGGITQSPKYLFRKEGQNVTLSCEQNLNHDAMYWYRQDPGQGLRLIYYSQIVNDFQKGDIAEGYSVSREKKESFPLTVTSAQKNPTAFYLCASSISLGMNEQFFGPGTRLTVL.